These T cell receptor beta chains were read from a single sample in a study of glioma-infiltrating T cells after dendritic cell vaccination. Assay: immunoSEQ multiplex PCR; the TCRdb copy retains only in-frame clones and omits some. Of tens of thousands of clones in the sample, more than 75% are singletons; the top ten hold 2.5% to 3%. Material: blood, obtained before dendritic cell vaccination. These receptors were obtained from a human donor with glioblastoma. Each CDR3 is given with its conserved first and last residue. A D gene is named only where the DNA matches it firmly. The size field is filled for only some rows; it gives once, few, many or a size class.

CDR3 | DNA | V | D | J | size
CASSIAREDTEAFF | TGTGCCAGTAGTATAGCTCGGGAGGACACTGAAGCTTTCTTT | TRBV19 | NA | TRBJ1-1 | NA
CASSQDRGDTEAFF | TGCGCCAGCAGCCAGGACCGGGGGGACACTGAAGCTTTCTTT | TRBV4-1 | NA | TRBJ1-1 | NA
CASSIERDIQPQHF | TGTGCCAGCAGTATAGAGAGGGACATCCAGCCCCAGCATTTT | TRBV6-1 | NA | TRBJ1-5 | once
CASSLSPGDYGYTF | TGCGCCAGCAGCTTGTCACCGGGGGACTATGGCTACACCTTC | TRBV5-1 | NA | TRBJ1-2 | NA
CSVGTDPNTGELFF | TGCAGCGTTGGGACAGACCCGAACACCGGGGAGCTGTTTTTT | TRBV29-1 | NA | TRBJ2-2 | NA
CASIGGGRTLLGYTF | TGTGCCTCCATCGGCGGGGGCCGGACTCTACTTGGCTACACCTTC | TRBV30 | NA | TRBJ1-2 | NA
CAWRDWTGKYEQYF | TGTGCCTGGAGGGACTGGACAGGGAAGTACGAGCAGTACTTC | TRBV30 | TRBD1 | TRBJ2-7 | NA
CASSQEGLAGTDTQYF | TGCGCCAGCAGCCAAGAGGGACTAGCGGGCACAGATACGCAGTATTTT | TRBV4-1 | TRBD2 | TRBJ2-3 | NA
CASSVAGTQQPQHF | TGTGCCAGCAGTGTAGCTGGGACACAACAGCCCCAGCATTTT | TRBV6-1 | NA | TRBJ1-5 | few
CASSESRDRPIYGYTF | TGCGCCAGCAGTGAGTCCCGGGACAGGCCAATCTATGGCTACACCTTC | TRBV10-2 | TRBD1 | TRBJ1-2 | once
CSVEVATDTQYF | TGCAGCGTTGAGGTGGCAACAGATACGCAGTATTTT | TRBV29-1 | NA | TRBJ2-3 | NA
CASSLFGREGSPLHF | TGTGCCAGCAGCTTGTTTGGCAGGGAGGGGTCACCCCTCCACTTT | TRBV11-2 | NA | TRBJ1-6 | NA
CASSSRRGDTEAFF | TGTGCCAGCAGCTCAAGGAGGGGAGACACTGAAGCTTTCTTT | TRBV21-1 | NA | TRBJ1-1 | NA
CASSYKGAGNTIYF | TGTGCCAGCAGTTACAAGGGGGCTGGAAACACCATATATTTT | TRBV6-5 | NA | TRBJ1-3 | NA
CASRAGQGGQPQHF | TGTGCCAGCAGGGCGGGACAGGGTGGGCAGCCCCAGCATTTT | TRBV6-5 | TRBD1 | TRBJ1-5 | NA
CASKAGTGEYEQYF | TGTGCCAGCAAAGCCGGGACAGGTGAATACGAGCAGTACTTC | TRBV6-1 | TRBD1 | TRBJ2-7 | once
CASSQAGLHNEQFF | TGTGCCAGCAGCCAAGCGGGGCTCCACAATGAGCAGTTCTTC | TRBV7-7 | TRBD2 | TRBJ2-1 | NA
CASSQDSNQPQHF | TGTGCCAGCAGCCAGGATAGCAATCAGCCCCAGCATTTT | TRBV6-4 | NA | TRBJ1-5 | NA
CASSIFHGDRESGGYTF | TGTGCCAGTAGTATATTCCATGGGGACAGGGAATCGGGTGGCTACACCTTC | TRBV19 | TRBD1 | TRBJ1-2 | NA
CASSFSGGSYEQYF | TGCGCCAGCAGTTTCTCAGGGGGCTCCTACGAGCAGTACTTC | TRBV23-1 | TRBD1 | TRBJ2-7 | NA
CASSEVGETQYF | TGCGCCAGCTCAGAGGTGGGAGAGACCCAGTACTTC | TRBV5-1 | NA | TRBJ2-5 | few
CASLAGPYEQYF | TGCGCCAGCCTAGCGGGTCCTTACGAGCAGTACTTC | TRBV23-1 | TRBD2 | TRBJ2-7 | NA
CAWSASGEGTGELFF | TGTGCCTGGAGTGCATCAGGGGAAGGGACCGGGGAGCTGTTTTTT | TRBV30 | NA | TRBJ2-2 | NA
CASTRTVIPDTQYF | TGTGCCAGCACCAGGACAGTGATACCAGATACGCAGTATTTT | TRBV2 | NA | TRBJ2-3 | few
CASSQEGGGQGVEPLGYTF | TGCGCCAGCAGCCAAGAAGGTGGGGGACAGGGTGTAGAGCCACTTGGCTACACCTTC | TRBV4-1 | TRBD1 | TRBJ1-2 | NA
CASSGQGRGQPQHF | TGTGCCAGCAGTGGACAGGGTCGGGGCCAGCCCCAGCATTTT | TRBV25-1 | TRBD1 | TRBJ1-5 | NA
CASSLFTGDSGNTIYF | TGCGCCAGCAGCTTGTTTACAGGAGACTCTGGAAACACCATATATTTT | TRBV5-1 | NA | TRBJ1-3 | NA